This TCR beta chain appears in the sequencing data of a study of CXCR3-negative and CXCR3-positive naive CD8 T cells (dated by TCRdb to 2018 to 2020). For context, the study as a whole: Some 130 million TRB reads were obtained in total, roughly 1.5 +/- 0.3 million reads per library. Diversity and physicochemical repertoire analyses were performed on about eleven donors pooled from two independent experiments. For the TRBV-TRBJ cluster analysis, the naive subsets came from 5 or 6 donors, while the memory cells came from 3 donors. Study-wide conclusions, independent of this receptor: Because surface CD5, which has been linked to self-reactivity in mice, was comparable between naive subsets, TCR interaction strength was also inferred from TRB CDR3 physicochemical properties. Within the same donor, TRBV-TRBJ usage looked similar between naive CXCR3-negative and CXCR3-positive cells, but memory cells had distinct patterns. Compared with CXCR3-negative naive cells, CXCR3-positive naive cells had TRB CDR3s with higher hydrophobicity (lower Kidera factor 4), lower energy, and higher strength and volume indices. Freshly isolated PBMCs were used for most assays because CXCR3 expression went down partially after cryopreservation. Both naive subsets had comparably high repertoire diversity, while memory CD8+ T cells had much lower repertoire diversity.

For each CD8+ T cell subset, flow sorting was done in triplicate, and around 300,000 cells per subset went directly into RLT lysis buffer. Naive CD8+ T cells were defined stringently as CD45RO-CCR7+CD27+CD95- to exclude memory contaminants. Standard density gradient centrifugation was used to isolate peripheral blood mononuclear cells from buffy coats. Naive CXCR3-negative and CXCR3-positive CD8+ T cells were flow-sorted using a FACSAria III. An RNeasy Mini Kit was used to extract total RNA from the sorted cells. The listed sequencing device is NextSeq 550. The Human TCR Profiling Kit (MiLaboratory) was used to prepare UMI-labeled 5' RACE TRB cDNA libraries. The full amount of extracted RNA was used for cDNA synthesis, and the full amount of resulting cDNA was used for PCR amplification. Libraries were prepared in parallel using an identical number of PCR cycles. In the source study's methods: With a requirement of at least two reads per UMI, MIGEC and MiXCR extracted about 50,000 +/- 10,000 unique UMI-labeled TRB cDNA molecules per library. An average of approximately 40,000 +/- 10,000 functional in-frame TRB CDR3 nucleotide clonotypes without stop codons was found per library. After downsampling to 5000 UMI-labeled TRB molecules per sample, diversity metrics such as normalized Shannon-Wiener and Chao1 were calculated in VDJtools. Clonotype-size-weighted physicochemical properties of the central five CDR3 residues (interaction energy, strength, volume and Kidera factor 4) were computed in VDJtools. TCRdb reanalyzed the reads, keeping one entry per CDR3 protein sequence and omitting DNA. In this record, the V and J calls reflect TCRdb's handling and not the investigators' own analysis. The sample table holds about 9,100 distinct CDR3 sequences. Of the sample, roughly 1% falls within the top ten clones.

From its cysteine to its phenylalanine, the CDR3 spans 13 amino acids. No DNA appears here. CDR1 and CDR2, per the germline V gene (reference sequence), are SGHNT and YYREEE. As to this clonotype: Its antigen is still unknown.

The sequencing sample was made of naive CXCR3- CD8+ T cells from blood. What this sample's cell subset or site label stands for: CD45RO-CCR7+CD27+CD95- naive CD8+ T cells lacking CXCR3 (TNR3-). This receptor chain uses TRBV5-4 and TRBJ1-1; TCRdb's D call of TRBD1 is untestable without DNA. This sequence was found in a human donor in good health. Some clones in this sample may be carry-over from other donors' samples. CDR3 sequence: CASSSGTGTAAFF.